This T cell receptor beta chain was captured in a study of breast tumors, draining lymph nodes, adjacent tissues (dated by TCRdb to between 2015 and 2016). Context from the whole study: In breast cancer patients, the study compared the TCR beta repertoires of tumor, adjacent nontumor tissue and axillary lymph nodes. The study aimed to assess the relationships and possible T-cell exchange between tumor, surrounding tissue and draining lymph node repertoires in human breast cancer.

Trimming leaves V shorter by 9 bases and J shorter by 8 bases, with the junction holding 10 bases beyond the gene matches. The germline V gene provides CDR1 SNHLY and CDR2 FYNNEI. The CDR3 covers 14 residues, taking in both the cysteine and the phenylalanine. Just CDR3 DNA is preserved here, 42 bases in frame from base 1. The investigation overall reported the following: Tumors showed preferential V and J gene usage, and their T-cell repertoire diversity fell below that of lymph nodes yet above that of nontumor tissue. The conclusion that tumor T cells originate in lymph nodes was presented as consistent with a hypothesis rather than as directly demonstrated. The data were considered consistent with most tumor T cells being derived from the lymph node and subsequently expanding within tumor tissue. In luminal-like breast cancer, tumor and nontumor tissue repertoires resembled each other significantly more than in basal-like breast cancer.

This clonotype was observed a single time. Its antigen remains undetermined. Base qualities are missing; no much larger clone stands one base away. A lone read gives weak evidence. Sequenced using an Illumina HiSeq 2000. TCR beta chain libraries were generated by multiplex PCR amplification. The amplified TCR beta chain products were analyzed by high-throughput sequencing. TCRdb ran its own pipeline on the public reads, namely fastp trimming at Q25 and MiXCR clone calling, and kept in-frame beta chains. Entries that share a CDR3 protein sequence are merged under the most common genes and DNA. This sample is represented by tens of thousands of distinct CDR3 sequences; approximately 57% of them were singletons. 15% to 20% of the sample goes to the ten largest clones.

The rearrangement combines TRBV2 with TRBJ1-6, and 7 junctional nucleotides match TRBD1. The specimen sequenced was breast tumor tissue. The receptor was isolated from a female donor with breast cancer. Some clones in this sample may be carry-over from other donors' samples. The bases read TGTGCCAGAAGTAACCGGGACAGATATTCACCCCTCCACTTT. Its protein is CARSNRDRYSPLHF.